This T cell receptor beta chain originates from a study of cytomegalovirus exposure and HLA in healthy donors. Regarding the study as a whole: Associated with cytomegalovirus, according to the listing, were 150 to 200 TCR beta chains.

Regarding this clone: Its specificity is not known.

The primer mix had 60 Vbeta and 13 Jbeta primers. The assay was immunoSEQ multiplex PCR, and TCRdb's table has in-frame clones only and misses some. Seen in this sample are about 96,000 clones; the ten most common clones hold under 4.5%. Sequenced material: PBMCs. This sequence originates from a woman aged 25 to 39 in good health and CMV-seronegative.

CDR3 DNA sequence: TGTGCCAGCAGCCCCAGAGACAAACCTAACTACGAGCAGTACTTC. It is translated as CASSPRDKPNYEQYF. The genes are TRBV11-1 and TRBJ2-7, with D unresolved. The V end lost 5 bases, the J end lost 3 bases, and 17 bases lay between the germline ends. This CDR3 has 15 amino acids. Germline V gene sequence: CDR1 SGHAT, CDR2 FQDESV (reference sequence).